This entry concerns a single T cell receptor (beta chain). Profiling relied on immunoSEQ multiplex PCR, and the TCRdb table lists in-frame clones only, not all of them. The table includes 220,000 or so clones, roughly 88% detected once. The data were obtained in a study of cytomegalovirus exposure and HLA in healthy donors. CDR3 length: 13 amino acids. The ends were cut back, 0 bases at V and 7 bases at J, with 9 bases in the middle. Germline assignment: CDR1 SGHVS and CDR2 FNYEAQ. The TCR comes from a woman younger than 45 in good health and CMV-seropositive. This chain connects TRBV7-6 to TRBJ2-5; D remains ambiguous. Source material: PBMCs. CDR3 protein: CASSLASVGTQYF. In DNA form, the CDR3 reads TGTGCCAGCAGCTTAGCCAGTGTGGGGACCCAGTACTTC.